These T cell receptor beta chains were read from a single sample in a study of T-cell reconstitution after alpha-beta-depleted transplantation in children. TCRdb re-called the PCR reads with MiXCR, one entry per CDR3 protein. The table has fewer than 550,000 distinct CDR3 sequences, roughly 11% seen once. The material was PBMCs from the stem cell graft donor, obtained from the stem cell graft. These receptors came from a human donor who donated a stem cell graft to a child with acute myeloid leukemia. Each CDR3 is given with its conserved first and last residue. The D gene is left open where the match is weak. Clone size appears in some rows only: once, few, many, or a class for an expanded clone.

j_call,v_call,d_call,clone_size,cdr3_nt,cdr3_aa
TRBJ2-2,TRBV9,.,.,TGTGCCAGCAGCGTTACGGCCGGGGAGCTGTTTTTT,CASSVTAGELFF
TRBJ2-7,TRBV6-1,.,.,TGTGCCAGCAGTGATGGGGTATGGGGCAGCTACGAGCAGTACTTC,CASSDGVWGSYEQYF
TRBJ1-4,TRBV10-3,TRBD1,.,TGTGCCATCAGTTCCCAGGGGACAGGGAGCATAGAAAAACTGTTTTTT,CAISSQGTGSIEKLFF
TRBJ1-4,TRBV20-1,.,.,TGCAGTGCTAGAGATCCTGGGGGGGCTAATGAAAAACTGTTTTTT,CSARDPGGANEKLFF
TRBJ2-7,TRBV29-1,TRBD2,few,TGCAGCGTGAGGACTAGCGGTCGCTACGAGCAGTACTTC,CSVRTSGRYEQYF
TRBJ1-2,TRBV12-3/TRBV12-4,.,.,TGTGCCAGCAGCGTGCGAGGGAGCTATGGCTACACCTTC,CASSVRGSYGYTF
TRBJ1-5,TRBV7-2,.,many,TGTGCCAGCAGCTTACAACAGGGACGGCAGCCCCAGCATTTT,CASSLQQGRQPQHF
TRBJ2-7,TRBV20-1,TRBD2,.,TGCAGTGCTACTGAGACTAGCTACGACGAGCAGTACTTC,CSATETSYDEQYF
TRBJ2-3,TRBV6-5,TRBD2,few,TGTGCCAGCAGTCTACCTGGAGGACTAGGCACAGATACGCAGTATTTT,CASSLPGGLGTDTQYF
TRBJ1-2,TRBV4-3,TRBD1,many,TGCGCCAGCAGCCAAACGGACAGGATACCCTATGGCTACACCTTC,CASSQTDRIPYGYTF
TRBJ2-3,TRBV12-5,.,few,TGTGCTAGTGGCGGGGGGCCTAGCACAGATACGCAGTATTTT,CASGGGPSTDTQYF
TRBJ2-5,TRBV25-1,TRBD2,.,TGTGCCAGCACCGAGGCTAGCGGGAGGGCCATGGAGACCCAGTACTTC,CASTEASGRAMETQYF
TRBJ2-3,TRBV12-3/TRBV12-4,.,.,TGTGCCAGCAGCGGACGTAACCATGATGGAGGGCAGTATTTT,CASSGRNHDGGQYF
TRBJ2-3,TRBV20-1,.,few,TGCAGTGCCAGTGCCCGTGAGGCGGGACTCTCTACTAGGCCAGATACGCAGTATTTT,CSASAREAGLSTRPDTQYF
TRBJ2-2,TRBV4-2,.,.,TGTGCCATCAGCCCCGAGGCAGGGAGGCCCGGGGAGCTGTTTTTT,CAISPEAGRPGELFF
TRBJ2-2,TRBV27,.,few,TGTGCCAGCAGGGATCCGGGGGAGCTGTTTTTT,CASRDPGELFF
TRBJ1-4,TRBV11-2,.,many,TGTGCCAGCAGTTTGGGGGGGGAAAAACTGTTTTTT,CASSLGGEKLFF
TRBJ1-3,TRBV7-2,.,few,TGTGCCAGCAGCGTCCGGGGCCCCTTGTCTGGAAACACCATATATTTT,CASSVRGPLSGNTIYF
TRBJ1-2,TRBV6-1,.,.,TGTGCCAGCAGCGCCCTATACAGGGCTACTAACTATGGCTACACCTTC,CASSALYRATNYGYTF
TRBJ2-1,TRBV5-1,TRBD2,few,TGCGCCAGCAGCTTGGGGGGGGCTAGCGGGGTCCGGTACAATGAGCAGTTCTTC,CASSLGGASGVRYNEQFF
TRBJ2-1,TRBV6-2/TRBV6-3,TRBD2,few,TGTGCCGTTGCTAGCGGGAGGACAAATGAGCAGTTCTTC,CAVASGRTNEQFF
TRBJ2-1,TRBV7-8,TRBD2,few,TGTGCCAGCAGCTTTGCGGGGGAGTACAATGAGCAGTTCTTC,CASSFAGEYNEQFF
TRBJ2-1,TRBV15,.,.,TGTGCCACCAGCAGCACCAGGGGCTCCTACAATGAGCAGTTCTTC,CATSSTRGSYNEQFF
TRBJ2-7,TRBV7-9,TRBD2,.,TGTGCCAGCAGCCTTACCGGACTAGCGGGAGGCGAGCAGTACTTC,CASSLTGLAGGEQYF
TRBJ2-5,TRBV5-6,.,.,TGTGCCAGCAGCCCCGGACGGTACCAAGAGACCCAGTACTTC,CASSPGRYQETQYF
TRBJ2-1,TRBV5-1,TRBD2,.,TGCGCCAGCAGCCTAGGACTAGCCGAGGGCTCAAATGAGCAGTTCTTC,CASSLGLAEGSNEQFF
TRBJ2-3,TRBV11-2,.,many,TGTGCCAGCAGGTCGGGGGCTAGCGCCTTCACAGATACGCAGTATTTT,CASRSGASAFTDTQYF
TRBJ2-1,TRBV6-4,.,.,TGTGCCAGCAGTGACTCTGGGACTTCCAATGAGCAGTTCTTC,CASSDSGTSNEQFF
TRBJ1-1,TRBV6-1,TRBD1,.,TGTGCCAGCAGTAGGGACAGGGAAAGTGAAGCTTTCTTT,CASSRDRESEAFF
TRBJ2-1,TRBV5-1,.,many,TGCGCCAGCAGCAAGCCGGGACACAATGAGCAGTTCTTC,CASSKPGHNEQFF
TRBJ2-1,TRBV12-3/TRBV12-4,TRBD1,few,TGTGCCGCGGGCCGGGACAGGGCCTACAATGAGCAGTTCTTC,CAAGRDRAYNEQFF
TRBJ2-5,TRBV15,.,.,TGTGCCACCCGCCCTGCTAAAATACCACGGACAGTCCAAGAGACCCAGTACTTC,CATRPAKIPRTVQETQYF
TRBJ2-7,TRBV4-3,TRBD1,few,TGCGCCAGCAGCCAGACACGGACAGGTTGGGAAAGCGAGCAGTACTTC,CASSQTRTGWESEQYF
TRBJ2-2,TRBV5-1,.,many,TGCGCCAGCAGCTTTAAAGGCGACGGGGAGCTGTTTTTT,CASSFKGDGELFF
TRBJ1-5,TRBV29-1,TRBD1,many,TGCAGCGTTGGGACAGGGAATCAGCCCCAGCATTTT,CSVGTGNQPQHF
TRBJ2-5,TRBV7-2,.,.,TGTGCCAGCAGCCCTCAGAACCAAGAGACCCAGTACTTC,CASSPQNQETQYF
TRBJ2-3,TRBV29-1,.,few,TGCAGCGTTGATGGGGAAAGCACAGATACGCAGTATTTT,CSVDGESTDTQYF
TRBJ2-7,TRBV20-1,.,.,TGCAGTGCTAGCGGTCACTTCTTACTACGAGGGCAGTACTTC,CSASGHFLLRGQYF
TRBJ2-3,TRBV20-1,TRBD2,many,TGCAGTGCTAGGGCCCTAGCGGGGATCACAGATACGCAGTATTTT,CSARALAGITDTQYF
TRBJ1-1,TRBV5-1,.,.,TGCGCCAGCAGCGCACCCCTCGTGGGGCAATCGAACACTGAAGCTTTCTTT,CASSAPLVGQSNTEAFF
TRBJ2-1,TRBV14,TRBD2,.,TGTGCCAGCAGCCCGGGACTAGCGGGGACAAATGAGCAGTTCTTC,CASSPGLAGTNEQFF
TRBJ2-5,TRBV5-1,.,many,TGTGCCAGCAGCAACCAAGAGACCCAGTACTTC,CASSNQETQYF
TRBJ2-5,TRBV5-1,.,few,TGCGCCAGCCTATTGGGCCCGGGTTTGGAGGAGACCCAGTACTTC,CASLLGPGLEETQYF
TRBJ2-3,TRBV12-3/TRBV12-4,TRBD2,.,TGTGCCAGCAGCAAGGAGGGACTAGCGGGGAAGACAGATACGCAGTATTTT,CASSKEGLAGKTDTQYF
TRBJ1-5,TRBV20-1,.,few,TGCAGTGCTAGTCCAGGCAGAGCGAATCAGCCCCAGCATTTT,CSASPGRANQPQHF
TRBJ2-7,TRBV20-1,.,.,TGCAGTGCTAGAGGGACGGTGACTTTTGTGCAGTACTTC,CSARGTVTFVQYF
TRBJ2-5,TRBV11-2,.,many,TGTGCCAGCAGCTTAGAACAGGCCACGAAGACCCAGTACTTC,CASSLEQATKTQYF
TRBJ2-3,TRBV20-1,TRBD1,few,TGCAGTGCGTCAGGACAGGGAGGTTGGGCAGATACGCAGTATTTT,CSASGQGGWADTQYF
TRBJ2-2,TRBV12-3/TRBV12-4,TRBD2,many,TGTGCCAGCAGGCTAGCGGGGGCCGCAGGCGGGGAGCTGTTTTTT,CASRLAGAAGGELFF
TRBJ1-4,TRBV12-3/TRBV12-4,.,.,TGTGCCAGCATGAACGGTCGGCGGACAGTCGGTGGTGAAAAACTGTTTTTT,CASMNGRRTVGGEKLFF
TRBJ1-4,TRBV7-2,.,few,TGTGCCAGCAGCCCAGGGACTAGCATTAATGAAAAACTGTTTTTT,CASSPGTSINEKLFF
TRBJ1-2,TRBV20-1,TRBD1,.,TGCAGTGCTAGAATCCAGGGGGCAGATTATGGCTACACCTTC,CSARIQGADYGYTF
TRBJ2-5,TRBV5-1,.,many,TGTGCCAGCAGCTTGAGCCAAGAGACCCAGTACTTC,CASSLSQETQYF
TRBJ1-1,TRBV27,.,.,TGTGCCAGTGGACTGAAAACTGAAGCTTTCTTT,CASGLKTEAFF
TRBJ2-3,TRBV11-3,TRBD2,many,TGTGCCAGCAGCCCTGGGGGGGGACCCACAGATACGCAGTATTTT,CASSPGGGPTDTQYF
TRBJ2-2,TRBV20-1,.,few,TGCAGTGTTAGCCATGTGACCGGGGAGCTGTTTTTT,CSVSHVTGELFF